This is a list of T cell receptor beta chains from one sample in a study of T cell responses to AZD1222 COVID-19 vaccine. The repertoire was sequenced with immunoSEQ multiplex PCR; TCRdb's copy has only in-frame clones and lacks some. In total, the table holds about 140,000 clones. Sequenced input: peripheral blood. These receptors all come from an adult in good health. Each CDR3 is given with its conserved first and last residue. A D gene is named only where the DNA matches it firmly.

J: TRBJ1-2
D: .
V: TRBV29-1
CDR3: CSGFTGDGGGWYTF
DNA: TGCAGCGGTTTCACAGGAGACGGGGGAGGCTGGTACACCTTC

J: TRBJ2-7
D: .
V: TRBV30
CDR3: CAWSREEQYF
DNA: TGTGCCTGGAGTAGAGAGGAGCAGTACTTC

J: TRBJ1-2
D: TRBD1
V: TRBV6-2/TRBV6-3
CDR3: CASSYSTPDRGYGYTF
DNA: TGTGCCAGCAGTTACTCGACACCTGACAGGGGCTATGGCTACACCTTC

J: TRBJ1-2
D: TRBD1
V: TRBV6-5
CDR3: CASSSTGNYGYTF
DNA: TGTGCCAGCAGTTCGACAGGGAACTATGGCTACACCTTC

J: TRBJ1-4
D: .
V: TRBV4-3
CDR3: CASSQDVPLGEKLFF
DNA: TGCGCCAGCAGCCAAGATGTCCCCCTCGGGGAAAAACTGTTTTTT

J: TRBJ1-4
D: TRBD1
V: TRBV11-2
CDR3: CASSDRGRSTNEKLFF
DNA: TGTGCCAGCAGCGACAGGGGGCGGTCAACTAATGAAAAACTGTTTTTT

J: TRBJ1-3
D: .
V: TRBV30
CDR3: CARRGVAGNTIYF
DNA: TGTGCCAGGCGCGGGGTTGCTGGAAACACCATATATTTT

J: TRBJ1-4
D: .
V: TRBV5-8
CDR3: CASSRDVREKLFF
DNA: TGTGCCAGCAGCAGAGACGTGCGGGAAAAACTGTTTTTT

J: TRBJ2-7
D: .
V: TRBV9
CDR3: CASSVGEGYEQYF
DNA: TGTGCCAGCAGCGTAGGTGAAGGCTACGAGCAGTACTTC

J: TRBJ2-3
D: .
V: TRBV19
CDR3: CASSPERSSTDTQYF
DNA: TGTGCCAGTAGCCCCGAGCGGTCTAGCACAGATACGCAGTATTTT

J: TRBJ1-4
D: TRBD1
V: TRBV2
CDR3: CASGQQGVDEKLFF
DNA: TGTGCCAGCGGACAACAGGGGGTTGATGAAAAACTGTTTTTT

J: TRBJ2-6
D: .
V: TRBV7-2
CDR3: CASNLRHLRGSGANVLTF
DNA: TGTGCCAGCAACCTACGTCACCTCAGGGGATCTGGGGCCAACGTCCTGACTTTC

J: TRBJ1-1
D: TRBD1
V: TRBV29-1
CDR3: CSADTGGKTEAFF
DNA: TGCAGCGCCGACACAGGGGGGAAGACTGAAGCTTTCTTT

J: TRBJ1-5
D: .
V: TRBV25-1
CDR3: CASSNSANQPQHF
DNA: TGTGCCAGCAGTAATTCAGCTAATCAGCCCCAGCATTTT

J: TRBJ2-7
D: TRBD2
V: TRBV9
CDR3: CASSHETSGESEQYF
DNA: TGTGCCAGCAGCCACGAGACTAGCGGGGAGAGCGAGCAGTACTTC

J: TRBJ1-2
D: .
V: TRBV25-1
CDR3: CASSPGGYGYTF
DNA: TGTGCCAGCAGCCCCGGGGGGTATGGCTACACCTTC

J: TRBJ1-2
D: .
V: TRBV7-2
CDR3: CASSPGQPYGYTF
DNA: TGTGCCAGCAGTCCCGGACAGCCCTATGGCTACACCTTC

J: TRBJ2-1
D: TRBD1
V: TRBV6-4
CDR3: CASSLGQGAADEQFF
DNA: TGTGCCAGCAGTCTCGGACAGGGGGCTGCGGATGAGCAGTTCTTC

J: TRBJ1-5
D: .
V: TRBV20-1
CDR3: CSASEMGNQPQHF
DNA: TGCAGTGCTAGTGAGATGGGCAATCAGCCCCAGCATTTT

J: TRBJ2-3
D: TRBD1
V: TRBV10-3
CDR3: CAISDMDRASTDTQYF
DNA: TGTGCCATCAGCGATATGGACAGGGCCAGCACAGATACGCAGTATTTT

J: TRBJ1-5
D: TRBD1
V: TRBV19
CDR3: CASSGRGTGNQPQHF
DNA: TGTGCCAGTAGTGGGAGAGGGACAGGCAATCAGCCCCAGCATTTT

J: TRBJ2-1
D: .
V: TRBV24-1
CDR3: CATSDPTRGRYNEQFF
DNA: TGTGCCACCAGTGATCCGACGCGGGGACGCTACAATGAGCAGTTCTTC

J: TRBJ2-6
D: TRBD2
V: TRBV6-1
CDR3: CASSALRAGVSGANVLTF
DNA: TGTGCCAGCAGTGCCCTAAGAGCGGGGGTCTCTGGGGCCAACGTCCTGACTTTC

J: TRBJ1-2
D: TRBD1
V: TRBV19
CDR3: CASSMDRENGYTF
DNA: TGTGCCAGTAGTATGGACAGGGAGAATGGCTACACCTTC

J: TRBJ2-5
D: .
V: TRBV6-5
CDR3: CASSYSPGTQETQYF
DNA: TGTGCCAGCAGTTACTCTCCCGGGACACAAGAGACCCAGTACTTC

J: TRBJ1-1
D: .
V: TRBV10-3
CDR3: CAISAMGISVEAFF
DNA: TGTGCCATCAGTGCGATGGGAATTTCGGTTGAAGCTTTCTTT

J: TRBJ1-6
D: .
V: TRBV12-3/TRBV12-4
CDR3: CASSSPLNSPLHF
DNA: TGTGCCAGCAGCTCCCCCCTCAATTCACCCCTCCACTTT

J: TRBJ1-1
D: TRBD1
V: TRBV4-2
CDR3: CASSLATGMNTEAFF
DNA: TGTGCCAGCAGCCTCGCGACAGGGATGAACACTGAAGCTTTCTTT

J: TRBJ2-1
D: TRBD2
V: TRBV7-9
CDR3: CASSARLAGEAYNEQFF
DNA: TGTGCCAGCAGCGCGAGACTAGCGGGGGAGGCCTACAATGAGCAGTTCTTC

J: TRBJ2-3
D: TRBD2
V: TRBV18
CDR3: CASSPKLAGTDTQYF
DNA: TGTGCCAGCTCACCAAAACTAGCGGGGACAGATACGCAGTATTTT

J: TRBJ1-1
D: .
V: TRBV4-3
CDR3: CASSQELANTEAFF
DNA: TGCGCCAGCAGCCAAGAATTGGCGAACACTGAAGCTTTCTTT

J: TRBJ2-1
D: TRBD2
V: TRBV19
CDR3: CASTGTRGGGEQFF
DNA: TGTGCCAGCACCGGGACTAGAGGAGGAGGGGAGCAGTTCTTC

J: TRBJ2-1
D: TRBD1
V: TRBV11-3
CDR3: CASSLPPWTGSYNEQFF
DNA: TGTGCCAGCAGCTTACCCCCCTGGACAGGGTCCTACAATGAGCAGTTCTTC

J: TRBJ2-3
D: .
V: TRBV12-1
CDR3: CASSPRQENSTDTQYF
DNA: TGTGCCAGCAGCCCCCGGCAAGAAAACAGCACAGATACGCAGTATTTT

J: TRBJ1-1
D: TRBD1
V: TRBV19
CDR3: CASTRDRGFNRRTEAFF
DNA: TGTGCCAGTACCAGGGACAGGGGATTTAATCGTCGGACTGAAGCTTTCTTT

J: TRBJ2-7
D: .
V: TRBV10-1
CDR3: CASSQGSGEQTQGRWDEQYF
DNA: TGCGCCAGCAGTCAAGGGTCAGGGGAACAAACACAGGGAAGGTGGGACGAGCAGTACTTC

J: TRBJ2-7
D: .
V: TRBV30
CDR3: CAWSLENRYEQYF
DNA: TGTGCCTGGAGTCTGGAGAATAGATACGAGCAGTACTTC

J: TRBJ1-1
D: .
V: TRBV7-9
CDR3: CASSLAGMNTEAFF
DNA: TGTGCCAGCAGCTTAGCAGGGATGAACACTGAAGCTTTCTTT

J: TRBJ1-1
D: .
V: TRBV30
CDR3: CAWGRMNTEAFF
DNA: TGTGCCTGGGGACGGATGAACACTGAAGCTTTCTTT

J: TRBJ1-2
D: TRBD1
V: TRBV30
CDR3: CAWSVGTVSGYTF
DNA: TGTGCCTGGAGTGTAGGGACAGTGAGCGGCTACACCTTC

J: TRBJ2-3
D: .
V: TRBV28
CDR3: CATSRTYTDTQYF
DNA: TGTGCCACCAGCAGGACCTACACAGATACGCAGTATTTT

J: TRBJ1-5
D: .
V: TRBV19
CDR3: CASSPLAFGAGNQPQHF
DNA: TGTGCCAGTAGTCCCCTGGCATTCGGGGCGGGAAATCAGCCCCAGCATTTT

J: TRBJ1-4
D: .
V: TRBV7-9
CDR3: CASSLALTLGDEKLFF
DNA: TGTGCCAGCAGCTTAGCGCTAACTCTTGGGGATGAAAAACTGTTTTTT

J: TRBJ2-1
D: TRBD2
V: TRBV5-1
CDR3: CASSYWGLAGNNEQFF
DNA: TGCGCCAGCAGCTATTGGGGACTAGCGGGGAACAATGAGCAGTTCTTC

J: TRBJ1-1
D: TRBD1
V: TRBV5-1
CDR3: CASSKGQGVAEAFF
DNA: TGCGCCAGCAGCAAGGGACAGGGGGTTGCTGAAGCTTTCTTT

J: TRBJ2-7
D: TRBD1
V: TRBV10-1
CDR3: CASSEGTGTDYEQYF
DNA: TGCGCCAGCAGTGAGGGAACCGGGACAGACTACGAGCAGTACTTC

J: TRBJ1-2
D: TRBD1
V: TRBV28
CDR3: CASSTWGGQDPYGYTF
DNA: TGTGCCAGCAGTACCTGGGGGGGACAGGATCCCTATGGCTACACCTTC

J: TRBJ1-3
D: TRBD1
V: TRBV7-3
CDR3: CASSTQGALGNTIYF
DNA: TGTGCCAGCAGCACCCAGGGGGCTCTTGGAAACACCATATATTTT

J: TRBJ1-3
D: .
V: TRBV10-2
CDR3: CASSGLDSRSGNTIYF
DNA: TGCGCCAGCAGTGGTCTGGACAGCCGCTCTGGAAACACCATATATTTT

J: TRBJ1-1
D: .
V: TRBV12-3/TRBV12-4
CDR3: CASSLTDTEAFF
DNA: TGTGCCAGCAGTTTAACGGACACTGAAGCTTTCTTT

J: TRBJ1-1
D: .
V: TRBV20-1
CDR3: CSASRGQMNTEAFF
DNA: TGCAGTGCTAGTCGGGGGCAGATGAACACTGAAGCTTTCTTT

J: TRBJ1-1
D: TRBD1
V: TRBV5-1
CDR3: CASSLAGQGNTEAFF
DNA: TGCGCCAGCAGCTTGGCGGGACAGGGGAACACTGAAGCTTTCTTT

J: TRBJ1-4
D: .
V: TRBV2
CDR3: CATGETNEKLFF
DNA: TGTGCCACAGGGGAGACTAATGAAAAACTGTTTTTT